Listed below are T cell receptor beta chains from one sample, sequenced in a study of T cells in tuberculosis. Data came from immunoSEQ multiplex PCR; TCRdb stores just in-frame clones and leaves some out. The data hold roughly 34,000 clones, with 87% observed a single time. Sample: PBMCs, taken at tuberculosis diagnosis. The receptors originated from an adult with tuberculosis. CDR3s include the opening cysteine and the closing phenylalanine or tryptophan. A D gene is named only where the DNA matches it firmly. Where a row states a size, it is once, few, many or the class of an expanded clone; other rows omit it.

j_call: TRBJ2-7
v_call: TRBV28
clone_size: NA
d_call: NA
cdr3_aa: CASSILATFDEQYF
cdr3_nt: TGTGCCAGCAGTATCCTAGCGACCTTTGACGAGCAGTACTTC

j_call: TRBJ2-1
v_call: TRBV7-2
clone_size: NA
d_call: NA
cdr3_aa: CASSRRHRVGEQFF
cdr3_nt: TGTGCCAGCAGCAGAAGACACAGGGTTGGTGAGCAGTTCTTC

j_call: TRBJ2-5
v_call: TRBV7-3
clone_size: NA
d_call: NA
cdr3_aa: CASSLTAGNGETQYF
cdr3_nt: TGTGCCAGCAGCTTAACCGCAGGGAATGGAGAGACCCAGTACTTC

j_call: TRBJ1-2
v_call: TRBV9
clone_size: NA
d_call: NA
cdr3_aa: CASSVARRGGGYTF
cdr3_nt: TGTGCCAGCAGCGTAGCTAGGAGGGGCGGAGGCTACACCTTC

j_call: TRBJ1-1
v_call: TRBV28
clone_size: NA
d_call: TRBD1
cdr3_aa: CATGTGDLNTEAFF
cdr3_nt: TGCGCCACCGGGACAGGGGACTTGAACACTGAAGCTTTCTTT

j_call: TRBJ2-2
v_call: TRBV28
clone_size: NA
d_call: NA
cdr3_aa: CASSLYRAGELFF
cdr3_nt: TGTGCCAGCAGTTTATACCGGGCCGGGGAGCTGTTTTTT

j_call: TRBJ2-3
v_call: TRBV5-5
clone_size: once
d_call: NA
cdr3_aa: CASSLNSDDTQYF
cdr3_nt: TGTGCCAGCAGCTTAAATAGCGACGATACGCAGTATTTT

j_call: TRBJ2-3
v_call: TRBV7-3
clone_size: NA
d_call: TRBD2
cdr3_aa: CASSLGRGRGDTQYF
cdr3_nt: TGTGCCAGCAGCTTAGGTCGCGGGAGGGGCGATACGCAGTATTTT

j_call: TRBJ2-2
v_call: TRBV7-2
clone_size: NA
d_call: NA
cdr3_aa: CASSLVGGRSAGELFF
cdr3_nt: TGTGCCAGCAGCTTAGTTGGAGGCAGGTCGGCCGGGGAGCTGTTTTTT

j_call: TRBJ2-2
v_call: TRBV5-1
clone_size: NA
d_call: TRBD2
cdr3_aa: CASSSRSGANTGELFF
cdr3_nt: TGCGCCAGCAGCTCACGTAGCGGGGCGAACACCGGGGAGCTGTTTTTT

j_call: TRBJ2-2
v_call: TRBV27
clone_size: NA
d_call: TRBD1
cdr3_aa: CASTSQGGTGVTGELFF
cdr3_nt: TGTGCCAGCACTTCACAAGGGGGGACAGGGGTCACCGGGGAGCTGTTTTTT

j_call: TRBJ1-4
v_call: TRBV18
clone_size: NA
d_call: NA
cdr3_aa: CASSPPNSGKLFF
cdr3_nt: TGTGCCAGCTCACCTCCTAACTCCGGAAAACTGTTTTTT

j_call: TRBJ2-1
v_call: TRBV27
clone_size: once
d_call: TRBD2
cdr3_aa: CASSFAGGTYNEQFF
cdr3_nt: TGTGCCAGCAGTTTCGCGGGGGGCACCTACAATGAGCAGTTCTTC

j_call: TRBJ1-4
v_call: TRBV5-4
clone_size: few
d_call: NA
cdr3_aa: CASSLGGDEKLFF
cdr3_nt: TGTGCCAGCAGCTTGGGAGGAGATGAAAAACTGTTTTTT

j_call: TRBJ2-6
v_call: TRBV11-3
clone_size: NA
d_call: TRBD1
cdr3_aa: CASSPGQGLSGANVLTF
cdr3_nt: TGTGCCAGCAGCCCCGGACAGGGACTCTCTGGGGCCAACGTCCTGACTTTC

j_call: TRBJ2-1
v_call: TRBV4-1
clone_size: NA
d_call: NA
cdr3_aa: CASSQEGRVLLGEQFF
cdr3_nt: TGCGCCAGCAGCCAAGAGGGCAGGGTTTTGTTGGGTGAGCAGTTCTTC

j_call: TRBJ2-1
v_call: TRBV7-9
clone_size: NA
d_call: TRBD2
cdr3_aa: CASSLEGLAGHEQFF
cdr3_nt: TGTGCCAGCAGCTTAGAGGGACTAGCGGGACATGAGCAGTTCTTC

j_call: TRBJ2-3
v_call: TRBV30
clone_size: NA
d_call: NA
cdr3_aa: CAWSVPGGADTQYF
cdr3_nt: TGTGCCTGGAGTGTACCGGGGGGCGCAGATACGCAGTATTTT

j_call: TRBJ2-4
v_call: TRBV6-5
clone_size: NA
d_call: NA
cdr3_aa: CASSSPSELNIQYF
cdr3_nt: TGTGCCAGCAGTTCCCCATCCGAGTTGAACATTCAGTACTTC

j_call: TRBJ2-3
v_call: TRBV10-3
clone_size: NA
d_call: NA
cdr3_aa: CAISESGPGSTDTQYF
cdr3_nt: TGTGCCATCAGTGAGTCTGGGCCTGGTAGCACAGATACGCAGTATTTT

j_call: TRBJ2-7
v_call: TRBV6-5
clone_size: NA
d_call: NA
cdr3_aa: CASSYSDRPYEQYF
cdr3_nt: TGTGCCAGCAGTTACTCGGACAGACCCTACGAGCAGTACTTC

j_call: TRBJ1-2
v_call: TRBV30
clone_size: NA
d_call: NA
cdr3_aa: CAWDDRFYGYTF
cdr3_nt: TGTGCCTGGGACGACAGGTTCTATGGCTACACCTTC

j_call: TRBJ2-2
v_call: TRBV6-5
clone_size: NA
d_call: NA
cdr3_aa: CASSLRAGELFF
cdr3_nt: TGTGCCAGCAGTCTTAGAGCGGGGGAGCTGTTTTTT

j_call: TRBJ2-7
v_call: TRBV30
clone_size: NA
d_call: NA
cdr3_aa: CAWSFGGLAYEQYF
cdr3_nt: TGTGCCTGGAGTTTTGGGGGCCTTGCCTACGAGCAGTACTTC

j_call: TRBJ2-5
v_call: TRBV21-1
clone_size: NA
d_call: NA
cdr3_aa: CASSALPTGLAFKETQYF
cdr3_nt: TGTGCCAGCAGCGCTCTCCCCACGGGACTAGCGTTCAAAGAGACCCAGTACTTC

j_call: TRBJ2-2
v_call: TRBV14
clone_size: NA
d_call: NA
cdr3_aa: CASSQGDRWNTGELFF
cdr3_nt: TGTGCCAGCAGCCAAGGCGACAGGTGGAACACCGGGGAGCTGTTTTTT

j_call: TRBJ2-7
v_call: TRBV7-9
clone_size: NA
d_call: TRBD1
cdr3_aa: CASSTTGGQYEQYF
cdr3_nt: TGTGCCAGCAGCACCACAGGGGGCCAATACGAGCAGTACTTC

j_call: TRBJ2-1
v_call: TRBV27
clone_size: NA
d_call: TRBD1
cdr3_aa: CASSFVGQGDNEQFF
cdr3_nt: TGTGCCAGCAGTTTTGTGGGACAGGGGGACAATGAGCAGTTCTTC

j_call: TRBJ1-5
v_call: TRBV7-2
clone_size: NA
d_call: NA
cdr3_aa: CASSFSRDQPQHF
cdr3_nt: TGTGCCAGCAGCTTTAGCAGGGATCAGCCCCAGCATTTT

j_call: TRBJ2-1
v_call: TRBV5-4
clone_size: NA
d_call: NA
cdr3_aa: CASSLEGHPRVNEQFF
cdr3_nt: TGTGCCAGCAGCTTGGAGGGGCACCCCCGGGTGAATGAGCAGTTCTTC

j_call: TRBJ2-2
v_call: TRBV18
clone_size: NA
d_call: NA
cdr3_aa: CASSPRPGANTGELFF
cdr3_nt: TGTGCCAGCTCACCTCGACCCGGAGCGAACACCGGGGAGCTGTTTTTT

j_call: TRBJ1-1
v_call: TRBV29-1
clone_size: NA
d_call: NA
cdr3_aa: CSVVYFGTEAFF
cdr3_nt: TGCAGCGTTGTATATTTCGGGACTGAAGCTTTCTTT

j_call: TRBJ2-1
v_call: TRBV27
clone_size: NA
d_call: TRBD2
cdr3_aa: CASSRLAGGNYNEQFF
cdr3_nt: TGTGCCAGCAGTCGACTAGCGGGGGGCAATTACAATGAGCAGTTCTTC

j_call: TRBJ2-7
v_call: TRBV28
clone_size: NA
d_call: TRBD2
cdr3_aa: CASSLGREGEQYF
cdr3_nt: TGTGCCAGCAGTTTAGGTCGGGAGGGCGAGCAGTACTTC

j_call: TRBJ1-5
v_call: TRBV4-1
clone_size: NA
d_call: NA
cdr3_aa: CASSPPGPANQPQHF
cdr3_nt: TGCGCCAGCAGCCCCCCTGGTCCTGCGAATCAGCCCCAGCATTTT

j_call: TRBJ2-7
v_call: TRBV6-6
clone_size: NA
d_call: TRBD2
cdr3_aa: CASSFGGLAGYYEQYF
cdr3_nt: TGTGCCAGCAGTTTCGGGGGACTAGCGGGATATTACGAGCAGTACTTC

j_call: TRBJ2-2
v_call: TRBV6-4
clone_size: NA
d_call: TRBD1
cdr3_aa: CASSPQGANTGELFF
cdr3_nt: TGTGCCAGCAGTCCGCAGGGGGCGAACACCGGGGAGCTGTTTTTT

j_call: TRBJ2-1
v_call: TRBV10-3
clone_size: NA
d_call: NA
cdr3_aa: CAISEGSEQFF
cdr3_nt: TGTGCCATCAGTGAAGGGAGTGAGCAGTTCTTC

j_call: TRBJ2-3
v_call: TRBV9
clone_size: NA
d_call: NA
cdr3_aa: CASSVSLQFPDTQYF
cdr3_nt: TGTGCCAGCAGCGTATCCCTCCAGTTCCCAGATACGCAGTATTTT

j_call: TRBJ2-2
v_call: TRBV30
clone_size: NA
d_call: TRBD2
cdr3_aa: CAWISGRVELFF
cdr3_nt: TGTGCCTGGATTAGCGGGAGGGTGGAGCTGTTTTTT

j_call: TRBJ1-2
v_call: TRBV5-1
clone_size: NA
d_call: TRBD1
cdr3_aa: CASSTGQESYGYTF
cdr3_nt: TGCGCCAGCAGCACGGGACAGGAGTCCTATGGCTACACCTTC

j_call: TRBJ2-7
v_call: TRBV19
clone_size: NA
d_call: TRBD1
cdr3_aa: CASSIRANRGHEQYF
cdr3_nt: TGTGCCAGTAGTATAAGAGCTAACAGGGGCCACGAGCAGTACTTC

j_call: TRBJ2-3
v_call: TRBV6-6
clone_size: NA
d_call: TRBD2
cdr3_aa: CASRIAGPTDTQYF
cdr3_nt: TGTGCCAGCAGAATAGCGGGCCCAACGGATACGCAGTATTTT

j_call: TRBJ1-5
v_call: TRBV28
clone_size: NA
d_call: NA
cdr3_aa: CASSLKVSAGPSNQPQHF
cdr3_nt: TGTGCCAGCAGTTTAAAAGTTAGTGCGGGCCCCAGCAATCAGCCCCAGCATTTT

j_call: TRBJ1-2
v_call: TRBV4-1
clone_size: NA
d_call: NA
cdr3_aa: CASSLNREGLGYTF
cdr3_nt: TGCGCCAGCAGCCTCAACCGAGAGGGTTTGGGCTACACCTTC

j_call: TRBJ2-5
v_call: TRBV19
clone_size: NA
d_call: TRBD2
cdr3_aa: CASSTSAGGYRETQYF
cdr3_nt: TGTGCCAGTAGTACCTCGGCGGGGGGCTACCGGGAGACCCAGTACTTC

j_call: TRBJ2-1
v_call: TRBV29-1
clone_size: NA
d_call: NA
cdr3_aa: CSVDRGGSYNEQFF
cdr3_nt: TGCAGCGTTGACAGGGGTGGCTCCTACAATGAGCAGTTCTTC

j_call: TRBJ2-6
v_call: TRBV21-1
clone_size: NA
d_call: NA
cdr3_aa: CASSKGEDRGGRSGANVLTF
cdr3_nt: TGTGCCAGCAGCAAAGGGGAGGACAGGGGAGGCCGCTCTGGGGCCAACGTCCTGACTTTC

j_call: TRBJ2-7
v_call: TRBV5-1
clone_size: NA
d_call: NA
cdr3_aa: CASSLADEQYF
cdr3_nt: TGCGCCAGCAGCTTGGCCGACGAGCAGTACTTC

j_call: TRBJ2-3
v_call: TRBV28
clone_size: NA
d_call: TRBD2
cdr3_aa: CASSPLGRGGVDTQYF
cdr3_nt: TGTGCCAGCAGTCCCCTGGGGCGGGGGGGTGTAGATACGCAGTATTTT

j_call: TRBJ2-3
v_call: TRBV7-9
clone_size: NA
d_call: NA
cdr3_aa: CASSSDRRAIDTQYF
cdr3_nt: TGTGCCAGCAGCTCAGACAGGCGGGCGATTGATACGCAGTATTTT

j_call: TRBJ2-7
v_call: TRBV27
clone_size: NA
d_call: NA
cdr3_aa: CASSPYGQSYYEQYF
cdr3_nt: TGTGCCAGCAGTCCCTACGGACAGTCGTACTACGAGCAGTACTTC

j_call: TRBJ1-2
v_call: TRBV28
clone_size: few
d_call: NA
cdr3_aa: CAIAGWDGYTF
cdr3_nt: TGTGCCATCGCGGGGTGGGATGGCTACACCTTC